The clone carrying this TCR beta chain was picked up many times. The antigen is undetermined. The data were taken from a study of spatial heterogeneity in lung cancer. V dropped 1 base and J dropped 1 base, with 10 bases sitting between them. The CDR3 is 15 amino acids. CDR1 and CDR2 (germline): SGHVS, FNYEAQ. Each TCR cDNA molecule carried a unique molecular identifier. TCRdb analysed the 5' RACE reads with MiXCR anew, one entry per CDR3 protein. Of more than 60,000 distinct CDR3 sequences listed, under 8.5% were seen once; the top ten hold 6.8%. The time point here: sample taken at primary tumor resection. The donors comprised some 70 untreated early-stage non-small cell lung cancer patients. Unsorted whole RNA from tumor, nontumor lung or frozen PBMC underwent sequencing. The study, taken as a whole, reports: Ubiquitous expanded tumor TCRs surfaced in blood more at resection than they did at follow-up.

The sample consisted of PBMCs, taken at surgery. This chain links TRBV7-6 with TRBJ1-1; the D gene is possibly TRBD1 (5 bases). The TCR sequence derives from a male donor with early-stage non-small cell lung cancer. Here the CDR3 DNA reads TGTGCCAGCAGCTTAGTATCCGGGGCGAACACTGAAGCTTTCTTT. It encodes CASSLVSGANTEAFF.